The 27 T cell receptor beta chains presented below share a single source sample, sequenced in a study of cytomegalovirus exposure and HLA in healthy donors listed by TCRdb under 2017. To prepare the library, the immunoSEQ multiplex PCR assay was applied. For the multiplex PCR, a mixture combining 60 forward primers for TCR Vbeta segments and 13 reverse primers for TCR Jbeta segments was used. Drawn from immuneACCESS, this table holds only the in-frame rearrangements with V and J called that TCRdb kept. Clones are partly lost; checked studies trace under half to an unresolved V gene and leave the rest unexplained. The sample includes some 140,000 clones, with 73% observed a single time. About 1.2% of the sample rests with the top ten. The sample taken for sequencing was PBMCs. Receptors originate from a woman aged 40 to 50 in good health and CMV-seronegative.

V is TRBV5-1 and J is TRBJ2-1; 12 bases align to TRBD2. V trimming: 0 bases; J trimming: 4 bases; junction bases outside the gene matches: 11. The CDR3 runs 19 residues. Germline lookup yields CDR1 SGHRS and CDR2 YFSETQ. The DNA for the CDR3 is TGCGCCAGCAGCTTGGCCGGGGCTAGCGGGGGGGCCAAGTACAATGAGCAGTTCTTC. Protein product: CASSLAGASGGAKYNEQFF.

This clone has more than one count but fewer than ten. V and J are TRBV5-6 and TRBJ1-2; 7 positions agree with TRBD1. This CDR3 has 15 amino acids. Germline assignment: CDR1 SGHDT and CDR2 YYEEEE. V lost 4 bases and J lost 3; bases outside the gene matches: 9. As DNA, the CDR3 is TGTGCCAGCAGCGAAGACAGGGAGGTCGACTATGGCTACACCTTC. Protein: CASSEDREVDYGYTF. The whole variable domain, filled in from reference TRBV5-6 and TRBJ1-2, reads DAGVTQSPTHLIKTRGQQVTLRCSPKSGHDTVSWYQQALGQGPQFIFQYYEEEERQRGNFPDRFSGHQFPNYSSELNVNALLLGDSALYLCASSEDREVDYGYTFGSGTRLTVV.

V and J are TRBV18 and TRBJ1-1; D is ambiguous. V lost 3 bases and J lost 0, with 20 bases in between. Germline V gene sequence: CDR1 KGHSH, CDR2 LQKENI. The length of the CDR3 is 18 residues. The DNA for the CDR3 is TGTGCCAGCTCACCGGTTTCGGGAGGATTGGGGTTGAACACTGAAGCTTTCTTT. Translation gives CASSPVSGGLGLNTEAFF.

The chain is built from TRBV5-1 and TRBJ1-2, with 7 bases matching TRBD1. The ends lost 4 bases at V and 7 bases at J; junction bases unmatched: 10. Germline values: CDR1 SGHRS, CDR2 YFSETQ. This CDR3 spans 14 amino acids. In nucleotides, the CDR3 is TGCGCCAGCAGCGCGCCAACAGGGGTCTCTGGCTACACCTTC. This encodes CASSAPTGVSGYTF.

The rearrangement uses TRBV6-1 and TRBJ1-6; TRBD1 might be the D (6 bases). Germline CDR1 is MNHNS and CDR2 is SASEGT. The V and J ends lost 2 bases and 9 bases respectively, with 17 bases between them. The CDR3 spans 16 residues. The CDR3 here is CASSELTGLGGSPLHF. The CDR3 region has the DNA TGTGCCAGCAGTGAATTGACAGGTCTAGGGGGTTCACCCCTCCACTTT.

The gene calls are TRBV6-1 and TRBJ1-4; D not certain. This CDR3 is 15 amino acids long. Trimming took 1 base from V and 8 from J, leaving 14 bases between them. Per germline, CDR1 MNHNS and CDR2 SASEGT. CDR3 protein: CASSEGGDAGEKLFF. CDR3 nucleotide sequence: TGTGCCAGCAGTGAAGGAGGAGACGCTGGAGAAAAACTGTTTTTT.

The chain links TRBV13 to TRBJ2-7; TRBD1 aligns across 8 bases. V lost 5 bases, J lost 9 bases, and 9 bases stayed unmatched. The CDR3 extends over 13 amino acids. The germline gives CDR1 PRHDT, CDR2 FYEKMQ (reference sequence). The CDR3 DNA reads TGTGCCAGCAGCGGACAGGGATTACGAGGGCAGTACGTC. This gives the protein CASSGQGLRGQYV.

The gene calls are TRBV5-1 and TRBJ2-5, with D hard to call. The CDR3 is 12 residues long. V lost 4 bases to trimming and J lost 2 bases, with 6 bases between them. Germline assignment: CDR1 SGHRS and CDR2 YFSETQ. CDR3 sequence (DNA): TGCGCCAGCAGCGACGGGCAAGAGACCCAGTACTTC. Amino acid sequence: CASSDGQETQYF.

V is TRBV19 and J is TRBJ1-1; D unresolved. This CDR3 has 12 residues. Germline V gene sequence: CDR1 LNHDA, CDR2 SQIVND (reference sequence). V was cut by 4 bases and J by 5 bases, with 8 bases left in between. This CDR3 is CASSRVETEAFF. CDR3 DNA: TGTGCCAGTAGTAGGGTGGAGACTGAAGCTTTCTTT. The full variable domain, completed using reference TRBV19 and TRBJ1-1, is DGGITQSPKYLFRKEGQNVTLSCEQNLNHDAMYWYRQDPGQGLRLIYYSQIVNDFQKGDIAEGYSVSREKKESFPLTVTSAQKNPTAFYLCASSRVETEAFFGQGTRLTVV.

The V gene is TRBV27, the J gene TRBJ2-3; no firm D call. This CDR3 spans 16 amino acids. In germline, CDR1 is MNHEY, CDR2 SMNVEV (reference sequence). V was trimmed by 2 bases and J by 1 base, leaving 13 bases between them. The CDR3 region is CASSLGQNRRTDTQYF. For the CDR3, the DNA is TGTGCCAGCAGTTTAGGGCAGAACCGACGCACAGATACGCAGTATTTT.

This clone turned up a few times. CDR3 bases: TGTGCCAGCAACCGGGACAGGGCCGAAAAACTGTTTTTT. Protein: CASNRDRAEKLFF. This chain connects TRBV7-2 to TRBJ1-4; 9 bases map to TRBD1. After removal of 7 bases from V and 8 bases from J, the junction contained 5 bases not matched to a gene. The germline V gene has CDR1 SGHTA and CDR2 FQGNSA. The CDR3 sequence is 13 residues long.

Of note for this clone: Relative to the germline gene, one junction end is altered; a read error may explain this. V usage is TRBV7-8 and J usage is TRBJ1-2; no firm D call. CDR3 length: 16 residues. The germline V gene encodes CDR1 SGHVS and CDR2 FQNEAQ. DNA of the CDR3: TGTGCCAGCAGCCTAGCTTCCCGGGAAACAGCCTATGGCTACACCTTC. Residues: CASSLASRETAYGYTF.

The chain has TRBV7-3 and TRBJ1-1; 10 bases are a match to TRBD1. The CDR3 runs to 19 residues. Germline values: CDR1 SGHTA, CDR2 FQGTGA. Germline trimming cut 5 bases from V and 0 bases from J; bases unmatched to any gene: 15. CDR3 sequence (DNA): TGTGCCAGCAGCACACTTCCAGGGACAGGGGTTCGAATGAACACTGAAGCTTTCTTT. It yields the protein CASSTLPGTGVRMNTEAFF.

The rearrangement uses TRBV7-2 and TRBJ1-3; no clear D gene. Germline V gene lookup returns CDR1 SGHTA and CDR2 FQGNSA. The V gene lost 5 bases and the J gene lost 2 bases, with 7 bases spanning the gap. This CDR3 is built from 13 residues. CDR3 DNA: TGTGCCAGCAGCCCCTTCGCTGGAAACACCATATATTTT. Amino acid sequence: CASSPFAGNTIYF.

The chain is built from TRBV5-6 and TRBJ1-2, with TRBD1 matching over 9 bases. This CDR3 region has 15 residues. J was trimmed by 10 bases and V by 4 bases; bases with no gene match: 14. Germline loops: CDR1 SGHDT, CDR2 YYEEEE. The CDR3 here is CASSPFSTGGESYTF. The DNA for the CDR3 is TGTGCCAGCAGCCCCTTTAGCACAGGGGGCGAGTCCTACACCTTC.

This clone was recorded a few times. The CDR3 DNA sequence: TGTGCCAGCAGTTACACTGGGGCCAACGTCCTGACTTTC. Translation gives CASSYTGANVLTF. The chain combines TRBV27 with TRBJ2-6; D is unresolved. Between the trimmed V and J ends, which lost 4 bases and 2 bases, there was a span of 3 bases. Germline-derived CDR1 and CDR2 are MNHEY and SMNVEV (reference sequence). The CDR3 is 13 residues long.

The chain uses TRBV9 and TRBJ1-1; tentative D call: TRBD1 (5 bases). The CDR3 is made up of 14 amino acids. Germline V gives CDR1 SGDLS, CDR2 YYNGEE. V lost 0 bases, J lost 4 bases, and 10 bases lay in between. CDR3 bases: TGTGCCAGCAGCGTAGAGTGGGGCGCCACTGAAGCTTTCTTT. Protein sequence: CASSVEWGATEAFF.

A note on this clone: At one end the junction does not follow the germline gene, possibly because of a read error. The rearrangement joins TRBV7-9 to TRBJ1-2, with TRBD1 identical over 8 bases. CDR3 length equals 16 residues. Germline V lookup: CDR1 SEHNR, CDR2 FQNEAQ (reference sequence). DNA for the CDR3: TGTTCCAGCACCTACATCCCAGGGGGCCCACTCTATGGCTACACCTTC. It translates to CSSTYIPGGPLYGYTF.

The V gene is TRBV29-1, the J gene TRBJ1-1; D is possibly TRBD1 (6 bases). The CDR3 is made up of 14 amino acids. Germline CDR1 is SQVTM and CDR2 is ANQGSEA. Deletions cut 4 bases from V and 5 bases from J, with 17 bases between. The CDR3 region is CSVGGRGGGTEAFF. CDR3 bases: TGCAGCGTTGGTGGGCGGGGAGGGGGAACTGAAGCTTTCTTT.

The genes are TRBV28 and TRBJ2-7; a possible D gene is TRBD1 (5 bases). CDR1 MDHEN and CDR2 SYDVKM come from the germline V gene. There are 16 residues in the CDR3. With 4 bases removed from V and 4 bases from J, the gap between germline ends came to 20 bases. CDR3 sequence reads: CASSSSPGYEVYEQYV. CDR3 bases: TGTGCCAGCAGTTCTTCCCCAGGGTACGAGGTATACGAGCAGTACGTC.

The V call is TRBV6-5, the J call TRBJ2-2, with 7 bases identical to TRBD1. V shed 8 bases and J 5 bases; nucleotides not matched to a gene: 11. There are 15 residues in the CDR3. Germline CDR1 MNHEY, CDR2 SVGAGI. CDR3 loop: CASSYRQGRTGELFF. CDR3 nucleotide sequence: TGTGCCAGCTCTTATAGACAGGGTCGGACCGGGGAGCTGTTTTTT.

The rearrangement uses TRBV18 and TRBJ1-6, with unresolved D. Germline V gene data show CDR1 as KGHSH and CDR2 as LQKENI. V dropped 2 bases and J dropped 7 bases, with 12 bases sitting between them. The CDR3 runs 15 residues. The CDR3 region is CASSPSGALNSPLHF. CDR3 in DNA: TGTGCCAGCTCACCAAGCGGCGCCCTGAATTCACCCCTCCACTTT.

The V gene is TRBV4-1, the J gene TRBJ2-1, with a weak D call TRBD2 (6 bases). Trimming stripped 3 bases from V and 2 bases from J, with 11 bases between. The CDR3 contains 15 residues. Per germline, CDR1 MGHRA and CDR2 YSYEKL. The CDR3 DNA is TGCGCCAGCAGCCATAGGCTAGCGACCTACAATGAGCAGTTCTTC. This sequence encodes CASSHRLATYNEQFF.

The chain employs TRBV23-1 and TRBJ2-7, with D unclear. TRBV23-1 is an ORF, and what it does is uncertain. V was pared by 3 bases and J by 2 bases, with 11 bases between. The CDR3 sequence is 14 residues long. The CDR3 reads CASSHRSSAYEQYV. As DNA, the CDR3 is TGCGCCAGCAGTCATCGGTCGAGCGCCTACGAGCAGTACGTC.

V is TRBV4-2 and J is TRBJ2-3; 10 bases map to TRBD2. The germline CDR1 and CDR2 sequences are LGHNA and YNFKEQ. CDR3 size: 17 residues. V dropped 0 bases and J dropped 4; count of bases not matched to a gene: 7. The CDR3 bases are TGTGCCAGCAGCCAAGATCGAGCGGGGGGGCCATCAGATACGCAGTATTTT. Its translation: CASSQDRAGGPSDTQYF.

This clone was counted between two and nine times. This chain uses TRBV2 with TRBJ1-5; unclear D gene. CDR1 and CDR2 (germline): SNHLY, FYNNEI. V was shortened by 0 bases and J by 10 bases, with 10 bases between the two germline ends. There are 13 residues in the CDR3. The CDR3 loop reads CASSEAPPGPQHF. The CDR3 DNA reads as TGTGCCAGCAGTGAAGCCCCGCCGGGACCCCAGCATTTT.

As DNA, the CDR3 is TGTGCCAGCAGCCAAGATCTGGCCCCAAATCAGCCCCAGCATTTT. Translated, it gives CASSQDLAPNQPQHF. J is TRBJ1-5 and V is TRBV4-2; D not certain. V was trimmed by 0 bases and J by 4 bases, leaving 10 bases between them. Germline CDR1 reads LGHNA; CDR2 reads YNFKEQ. The CDR3 length is 15 residues.